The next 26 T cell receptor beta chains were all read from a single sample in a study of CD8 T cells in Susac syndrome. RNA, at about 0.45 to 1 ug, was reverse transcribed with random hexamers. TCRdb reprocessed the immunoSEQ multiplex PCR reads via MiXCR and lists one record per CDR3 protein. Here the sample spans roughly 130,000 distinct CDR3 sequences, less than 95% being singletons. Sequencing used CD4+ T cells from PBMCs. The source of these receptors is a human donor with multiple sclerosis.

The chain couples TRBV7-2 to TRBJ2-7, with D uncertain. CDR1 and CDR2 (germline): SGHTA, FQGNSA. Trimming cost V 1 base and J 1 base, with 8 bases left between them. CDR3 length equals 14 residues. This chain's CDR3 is CASSLEWGSYEQYF. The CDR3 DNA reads TGTGCCAGCAGCTTAGAATGGGGATCCTACGAGCAGTACTTC.

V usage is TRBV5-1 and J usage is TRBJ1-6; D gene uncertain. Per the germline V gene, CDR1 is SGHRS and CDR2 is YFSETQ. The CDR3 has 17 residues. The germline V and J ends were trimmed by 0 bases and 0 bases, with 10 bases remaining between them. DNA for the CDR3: TGCGCCAGCAGCTTGGGGCCGGAGAGCTCCTATAATTCACCCCTCCACTTT. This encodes CASSLGPESSYNSPLHF.

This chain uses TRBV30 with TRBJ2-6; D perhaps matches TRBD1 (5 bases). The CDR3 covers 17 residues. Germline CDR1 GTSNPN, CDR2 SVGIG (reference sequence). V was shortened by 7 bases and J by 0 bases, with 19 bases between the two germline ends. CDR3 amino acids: CASPDTDLSSGANVLTF. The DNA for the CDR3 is TGTGCCTCCCCGGACACCGATCTTAGCTCTGGGGCCAACGTCCTGACTTTC. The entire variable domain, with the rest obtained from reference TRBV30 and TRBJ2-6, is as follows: SQTIHQWPATLVQPVGSPLSLECTVEGTSNPNLYWYRQAAGRGLQLLFYSVGIGQISSEVPQNLSASRPQDRQFILSSKKLLLSDSGFYLCASPDTDLSSGANVLTFGAGSRLTVL.

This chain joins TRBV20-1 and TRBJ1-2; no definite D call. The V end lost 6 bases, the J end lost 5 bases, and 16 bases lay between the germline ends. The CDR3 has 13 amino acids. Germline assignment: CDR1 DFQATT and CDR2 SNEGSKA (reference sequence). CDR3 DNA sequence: TGCAGTGCGACGGCGGGGTTGCTTTATGGCTACACCTTC. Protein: CSATAGLLYGYTF.

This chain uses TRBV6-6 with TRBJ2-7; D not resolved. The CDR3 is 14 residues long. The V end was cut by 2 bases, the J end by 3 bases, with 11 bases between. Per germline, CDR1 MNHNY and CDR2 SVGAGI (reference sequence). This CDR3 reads CASSYGGTYYEQYF. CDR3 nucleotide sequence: TGTGCCAGCAGTTACGGTGGAACATACTACGAGCAGTACTTC.

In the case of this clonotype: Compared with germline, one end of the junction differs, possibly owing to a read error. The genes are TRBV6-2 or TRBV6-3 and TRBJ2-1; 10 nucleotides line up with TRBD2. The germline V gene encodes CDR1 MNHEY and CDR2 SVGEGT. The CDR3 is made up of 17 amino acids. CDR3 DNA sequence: TGTGCCAGCAGTGACTCTAGCGGGAGACGCTCCTACAATGAGCAGTTCTTC. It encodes CASSDSSGRRSYNEQFF.

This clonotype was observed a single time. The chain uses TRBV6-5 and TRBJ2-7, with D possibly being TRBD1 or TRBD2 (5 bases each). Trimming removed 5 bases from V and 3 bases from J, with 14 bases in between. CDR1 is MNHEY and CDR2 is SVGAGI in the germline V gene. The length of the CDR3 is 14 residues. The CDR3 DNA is TGTGCCAGCAGTGCCCGGGACGCGTACTACGAGCAGTACTTC. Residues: CASSARDAYYEQYF.

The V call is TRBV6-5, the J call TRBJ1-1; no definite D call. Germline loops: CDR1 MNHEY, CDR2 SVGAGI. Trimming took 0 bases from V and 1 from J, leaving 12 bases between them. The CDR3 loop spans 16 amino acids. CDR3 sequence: CASSYSNGPRNTEAFF. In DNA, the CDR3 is TGTGCCAGCAGTTACTCAAATGGACCGCGGAACACTGAAGCTTTCTTT.

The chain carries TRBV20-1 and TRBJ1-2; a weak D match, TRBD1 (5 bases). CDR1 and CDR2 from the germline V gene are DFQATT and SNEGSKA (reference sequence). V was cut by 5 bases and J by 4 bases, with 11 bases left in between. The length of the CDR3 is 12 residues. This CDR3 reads CSAGDQTYGYTF. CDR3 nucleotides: TGCAGTGCTGGGGACCAGACCTATGGCTACACCTTC.

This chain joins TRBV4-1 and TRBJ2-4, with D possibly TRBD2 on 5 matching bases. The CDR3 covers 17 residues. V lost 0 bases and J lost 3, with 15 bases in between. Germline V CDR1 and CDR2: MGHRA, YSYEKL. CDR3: CASSQEDPAEYKNIQYF. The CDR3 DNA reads TGCGCCAGCAGCCAAGAAGACCCAGCGGAATACAAAAACATTCAGTACTTC.

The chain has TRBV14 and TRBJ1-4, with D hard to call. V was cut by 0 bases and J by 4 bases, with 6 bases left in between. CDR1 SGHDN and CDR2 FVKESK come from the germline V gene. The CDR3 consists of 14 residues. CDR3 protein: CASSQDSHNEKLFF. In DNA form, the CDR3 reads TGTGCCAGCAGCCAAGACAGTCATAATGAAAAACTGTTTTTT.

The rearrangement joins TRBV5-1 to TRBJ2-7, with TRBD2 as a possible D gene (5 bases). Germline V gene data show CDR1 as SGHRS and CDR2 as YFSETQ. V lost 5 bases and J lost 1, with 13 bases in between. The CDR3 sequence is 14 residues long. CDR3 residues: CASRRSERSYEQYF. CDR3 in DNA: TGCGCCAGCAGACGTAGCGAGCGGTCCTACGAGCAGTACTTC.

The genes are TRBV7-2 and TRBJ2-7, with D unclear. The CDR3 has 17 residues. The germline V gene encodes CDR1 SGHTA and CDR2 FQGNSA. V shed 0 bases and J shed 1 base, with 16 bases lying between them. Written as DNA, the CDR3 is TGTGCCAGCAGCTTAGCGGGCGTGGCTAGAAGGTCCTACGAGCAGTACTTC. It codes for CASSLAGVARRSYEQYF. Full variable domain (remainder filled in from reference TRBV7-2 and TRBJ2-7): GAGVSQSPSNKVTEKGKDVELRCDPISGHTALYWYRQSLGQGLEFLIYFQGNSAPDKSGLPSDRFSAERTGGSVSTLTIQRTQQEDSAVYLCASSLAGVARRSYEQYFGPGTRLTVT.

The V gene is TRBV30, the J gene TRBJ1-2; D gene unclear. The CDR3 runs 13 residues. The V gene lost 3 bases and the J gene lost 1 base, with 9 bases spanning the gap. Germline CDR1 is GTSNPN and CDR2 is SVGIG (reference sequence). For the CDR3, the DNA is TGTGCCTGGAGCCAGTTAAATAACTATGGCTACACCTTC. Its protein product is CAWSQLNNYGYTF.

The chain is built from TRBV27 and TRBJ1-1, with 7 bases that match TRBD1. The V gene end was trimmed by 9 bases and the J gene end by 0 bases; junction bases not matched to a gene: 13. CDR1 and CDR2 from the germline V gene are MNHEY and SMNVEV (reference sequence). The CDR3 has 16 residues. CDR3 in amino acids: CASWIGGAWLNTEAFF. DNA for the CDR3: TGTGCCAGTTGGATAGGGGGCGCGTGGTTGAACACTGAAGCTTTCTTT.

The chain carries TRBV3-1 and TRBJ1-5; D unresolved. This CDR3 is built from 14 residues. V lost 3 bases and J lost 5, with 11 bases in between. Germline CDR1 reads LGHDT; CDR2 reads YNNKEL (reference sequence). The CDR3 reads CASSQGGRYQPQHF. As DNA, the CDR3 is TGTGCCAGCAGCCAGGGCGGGAGGTATCAGCCCCAGCATTTT.

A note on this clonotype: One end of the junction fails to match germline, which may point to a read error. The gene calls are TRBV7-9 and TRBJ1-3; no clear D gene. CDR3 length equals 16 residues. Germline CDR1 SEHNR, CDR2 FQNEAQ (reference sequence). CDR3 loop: CASSLKPTSSVNTIYF. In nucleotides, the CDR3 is TGTGCCAGCAGCTTAAAGCCCACAAGCTCTGTAAACACCATATATTTT.

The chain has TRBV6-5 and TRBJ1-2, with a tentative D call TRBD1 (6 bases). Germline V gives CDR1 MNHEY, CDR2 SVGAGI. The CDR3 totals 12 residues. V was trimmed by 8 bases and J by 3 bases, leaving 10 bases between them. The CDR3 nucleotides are TGTGCCAGCCAGGACAGCTACTATGGCTACACCTTC. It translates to CASQDSYYGYTF.

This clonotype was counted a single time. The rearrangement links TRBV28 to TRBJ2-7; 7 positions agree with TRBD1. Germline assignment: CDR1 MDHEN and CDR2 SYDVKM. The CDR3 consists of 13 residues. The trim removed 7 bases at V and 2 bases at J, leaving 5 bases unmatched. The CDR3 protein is CASTRTGPYEQYF. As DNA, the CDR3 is TGTGCCAGCACCAGGACAGGACCCTACGAGCAGTACTTC.

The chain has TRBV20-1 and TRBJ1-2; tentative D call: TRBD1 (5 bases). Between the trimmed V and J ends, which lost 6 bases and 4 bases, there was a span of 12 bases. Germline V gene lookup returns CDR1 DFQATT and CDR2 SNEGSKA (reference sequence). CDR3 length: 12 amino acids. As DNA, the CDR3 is TGCAGTGCCCCACAGGAGCTCTATGGCTACACCTTC. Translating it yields CSAPQELYGYTF.

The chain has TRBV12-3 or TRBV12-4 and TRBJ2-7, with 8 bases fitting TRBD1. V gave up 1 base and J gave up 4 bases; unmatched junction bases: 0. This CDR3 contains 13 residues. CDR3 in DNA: TGTGCCAGCAGTTTAGGGACAGGGTACGAGCAGTACTTC. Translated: CASSLGTGYEQYF.

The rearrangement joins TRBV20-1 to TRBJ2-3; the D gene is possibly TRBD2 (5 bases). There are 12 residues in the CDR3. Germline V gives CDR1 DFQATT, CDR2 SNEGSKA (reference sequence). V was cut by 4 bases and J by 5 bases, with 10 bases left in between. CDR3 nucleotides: TGCAGTGCTACCCCGGGGAGAGATACGCAGTATTTT. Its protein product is CSATPGRDTQYF.

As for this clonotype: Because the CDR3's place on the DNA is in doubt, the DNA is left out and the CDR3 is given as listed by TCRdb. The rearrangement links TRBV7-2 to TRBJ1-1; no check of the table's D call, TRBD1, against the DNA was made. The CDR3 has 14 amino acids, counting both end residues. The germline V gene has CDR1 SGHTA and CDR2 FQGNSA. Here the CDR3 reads CASSFLWGDTEAFF.

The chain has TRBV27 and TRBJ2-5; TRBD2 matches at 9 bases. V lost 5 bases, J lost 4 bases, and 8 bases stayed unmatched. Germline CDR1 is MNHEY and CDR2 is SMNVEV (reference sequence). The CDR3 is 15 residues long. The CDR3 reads CASSPILSGRETQYF. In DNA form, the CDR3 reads TGTGCCAGCAGTCCTATCCTTAGCGGGAGAGAGACCCAGTACTTC.

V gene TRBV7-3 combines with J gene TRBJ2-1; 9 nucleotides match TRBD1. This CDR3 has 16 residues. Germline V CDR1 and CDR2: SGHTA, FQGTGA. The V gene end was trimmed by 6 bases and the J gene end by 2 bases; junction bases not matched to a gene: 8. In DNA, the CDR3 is TGTGCCAGCAGTTTGACAGGGGGAAGGACCTACAATGAGCAGTTCTTC. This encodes CASSLTGGRTYNEQFF.

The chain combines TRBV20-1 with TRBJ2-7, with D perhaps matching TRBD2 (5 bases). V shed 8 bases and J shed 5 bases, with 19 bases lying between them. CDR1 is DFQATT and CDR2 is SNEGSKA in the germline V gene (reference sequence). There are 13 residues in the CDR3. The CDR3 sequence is CSFSRVGRDEQYF. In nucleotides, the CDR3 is TGCAGTTTTTCGAGGGTGGGCCGAGACGAGCAGTACTTC.